A selection of T cell receptor beta chains follows, all from one sample in a study of cytomegalovirus exposure and HLA in healthy donors. Generated by immunoSEQ multiplex PCR, the TCRdb table keeps only in-frame clones and is missing some. The sample lists 150,000 to 180,000 clones, approximately 86% seen once, with 20% to 25% in the top ten. Specimen: PBMCs. The receptors were gathered from a man aged 18 to 30 in good health and CMV-seropositive. Both conserved end residues are part of each CDR3. The D gene is left open where the match is weak. Expanded clones get a size class; other rows say once, few or many, or leave the size out.

v_call	j_call	d_call	clone_size	cdr3_nt	cdr3_aa
TRBV5-4	TRBJ2-7	TRBD2	NA	TGTGCCAGCAGCTTCGGGACTAGCGGGAGCTCCTACGAGCAGTACTTC	CASSFGTSGSSYEQYF
TRBV30	TRBJ1-5	NA	NA	TGTGCCTGGAGTGTCCAGGGCTACCAGCCCCAGCATTTT	CAWSVQGYQPQHF
TRBV4-1	TRBJ1-5	NA	NA	TGCGCCAGCAGCCCGGGGTCATCTCAGCCCCAGCATTTT	CASSPGSSQPQHF
TRBV9	TRBJ1-3	TRBD1	NA	TGTGCCAGCAGCCCGGACAGGGGTTCTGGAAACACCATATATTTT	CASSPDRGSGNTIYF
TRBV11-3	TRBJ2-1	TRBD2	NA	TGTGCCAGCAGCTTAAAAGAACGAACTAGCGGATACAATGAGCAGTTCTTC	CASSLKERTSGYNEQFF
TRBV7-3	TRBJ2-1	NA	NA	TGTGCCAGCAGCTTGCCAGGGGGGCATGAGCAGTTCTTC	CASSLPGGHEQFF
TRBV6-5	TRBJ1-1	NA	NA	TGTGCCAGCAGTTACGGGCCCCAGCGGGGTGAAGCTTTCTTT	CASSYGPQRGEAFF
TRBV7-3	TRBJ2-1	NA	NA	TGTGCCAGCAGCCAAGGGGCGGCTTATTACAATGAGCAGTTCTTC	CASSQGAAYYNEQFF
TRBV25-1	TRBJ1-2	NA	few	TGTGCCAGCAGTGAATATGGGGGCGACTATGGCTACACCTTC	CASSEYGGDYGYTF
TRBV5-1	TRBJ2-1	NA	NA	TGCGCCAGCAGCTTGACTACAGGGTTGTCCTACAATGAGCAGTTCTTC	CASSLTTGLSYNEQFF
TRBV15	TRBJ2-3	NA	NA	TGTGCCACCAGCAGTAAGGCGGGGAACAACACAGATACGCAGTATTTT	CATSSKAGNNTDTQYF
TRBV20-1	TRBJ1-1	NA	NA	TGCAGTGCTAGAGGGGACTTTGAAGCTTTCTTT	CSARGDFEAFF
TRBV6-5	TRBJ1-5	TRBD1	once	TGTGCCAGCAGTAGAACAGGGGAGAAACAGCCCCAGCATTTT	CASSRTGEKQPQHF
TRBV7-9	TRBJ1-3	NA	few	TGTGCCAGCAGCTTAGTTCGTGCAGGGTACTCTGGAAACACCATATATTTT	CASSLVRAGYSGNTIYF
TRBV19	TRBJ2-6	TRBD2	NA	TGTGCCAGTAAACCAGCGGGAGGCTACTCAGCTGGGGCCAACGTCCTGACTTTC	CASKPAGGYSAGANVLTF
TRBV7-8	TRBJ2-7	NA	NA	TGTGCCAGCAGCTCTTACTACGAGCAGTACTTC	CASSSYYEQYF
TRBV5-6	TRBJ1-2	TRBD1	many	TGTGCCAGCAGTCGACAGGGACTCTATGGCTACACCTTC	CASSRQGLYGYTF
TRBV19	TRBJ2-2	TRBD2	once	TGTGCCAGTAGTATTGGGTTAGCGGGGGCCACCGGGGAGCTGTTTTTT	CASSIGLAGATGELFF
TRBV20-1	TRBJ2-7	TRBD1	once	TGCAGTGCTAACATACAGGGGCCGCAGTACTTC	CSANIQGPQYF
TRBV19	TRBJ2-7	NA	NA	TGTGCCAGTAGTATACGGCGGAGTCTTGACGAGCAGTACTTC	CASSIRRSLDEQYF
TRBV7-9	TRBJ1-4	NA	NA	TGTGCCAGCAGCTTGGGCAGGGGCGCAACCTTTAATGAAAAACTGTTTTTT	CASSLGRGATFNEKLFF
TRBV7-7	TRBJ2-7	TRBD1	few	TGTGCCAGCAGCCAGGGACAGGGAGAGTCCTACGAGCAGTACTTC	CASSQGQGESYEQYF
TRBV6-4	TRBJ2-3	NA	NA	TGTGCCAGCAGTGAACGGGGGGATACGCAGTATTTT	CASSERGDTQYF
TRBV18	TRBJ2-1	NA	NA	TGTGCCAGCTCACCCCAGGGCACTGAGCAGTTCTTC	CASSPQGTEQFF
TRBV7-9	TRBJ2-1	NA	few	TGTGCCACCGAAGCCCCGGGAGACTTTGTGTCCTACAATGAGCAGTTCTTC	CATEAPGDFVSYNEQFF
TRBV7-2	TRBJ2-2	NA	NA	TGTGCCAGCAGCTCCACTCGGAGGTTACCGGGGGAGCTGTTTTTT	CASSSTRRLPGELFF
TRBV7-2	TRBJ2-7	NA	once	TGTGCCAGCAACCAACCCAGGGGGGAAGGAGACTTC	CASNQPRGEGDF
TRBV6-5	TRBJ2-1	TRBD1	once	TGTGCCAGCAGTTTAGACAGGGGCAAATACAATGAGCAGTTCTTC	CASSLDRGKYNEQFF
TRBV27	TRBJ2-7	TRBD2	NA	TGTGCCAGCAGTCCCAGTGGAGCGGGGGTCGGGGAGCAGTACTTC	CASSPSGAGVGEQYF
TRBV30	TRBJ1-2	NA	NA	TGTGCCTGGAGTCGTTTTGAGGGAGTAAACTATGGCTACACCTTC	CAWSRFEGVNYGYTF
TRBV7-2	TRBJ2-3	TRBD2	NA	TGTGCCAGCAGCTTTAGCGGGGGGCAATCAGATACGCAGTATTTT	CASSFSGGQSDTQYF
TRBV7-6	TRBJ1-1	NA	NA	TGTGCCAGCAGCTCCGGAGGGGTACAAGCTTTCTTT	CASSSGGVQAFF
TRBV6-5	TRBJ2-3	NA	NA	TGTGCCAGCAGAACCTACAGGGAGACAGATACGCAGTATTTT	CASRTYRETDTQYF
TRBV6-5	TRBJ1-1	TRBD1	NA	TGTGCCAGCAGTTACGTGACAGGGAAAAGGACTGAAGCTTTCTTT	CASSYVTGKRTEAFF
TRBV10-3	TRBJ2-6	NA	NA	TGTGCCATCAGTGAGTCGAACGGTATCTCTGGGGCCAACGTCCTGACTTTC	CAISESNGISGANVLTF
TRBV7-2	TRBJ2-4	NA	NA	TGTGCCAGCAGCTTAACAGCTGCCAAAAACATTCAGTACTTC	CASSLTAAKNIQYF
TRBV9	TRBJ1-2	NA	NA	TGTGCCAGCAGCGTAGGTGAGCTCTATGGCTACACCTTC	CASSVGELYGYTF
TRBV7-6	TRBJ2-3	NA	NA	TGTGCCAGCAGCTCGATCGGGTCTAGCACAGATACGCAGTATTTT	CASSSIGSSTDTQYF
TRBV6-1	TRBJ1-2	NA	once	TGTGCCAGCAGACACAGGGCGCAAGGCTACACCTTC	CASRHRAQGYTF
TRBV4-3	TRBJ2-7	TRBD1	NA	TGCGCCAGCAGCAAAGGGACAGGGGACGAGCAGTACTTC	CASSKGTGDEQYF
TRBV6-4	TRBJ1-4	NA	once	TGTGCCAGCAGTGGGACATCGAATGAAAAACTGTTTTTT	CASSGTSNEKLFF
TRBV30	TRBJ1-1	NA	NA	TGTGCCTGGAGTGTACGATCTCTGCGGGGTTACACTGAAGCTTTCTTT	CAWSVRSLRGYTEAFF
TRBV28	TRBJ2-7	TRBD2	NA	TGTGCCAGCTGCTCCGGAGGGACTAGCGGGACCTACGAGCAGTACTTC	CASCSGGTSGTYEQYF